This T cell receptor beta chain appears in the sequencing data of a study of blood T cell repertoires in COVID-19. Study information: Some COVID-19 samples were acute and others convalescent; all came from the United States, Italy and Spain. T cells, B-cell-depleted T cells, or PBMCs provided the cDNA or gDNA that served as material.

The authors' processing: Amplifying reference gene primers gave estimates of nucleated cell counts. Measured with immunoSEQ multiplex PCR; TCRdb has only the in-frame clones, and not every one. V and J calls and clone size are copied from that table; D and trimming were computed from the DNA. The table shows about 55,000 clones, with around nine tenths occurring only once. V lost 7 bases and J lost 0, with 10 bases in between. The CDR3 is 15 residues long. Germline CDR1 MNHEY, CDR2 SVGAGI. The sequenced sample was peripheral blood. The origin of this receptor is a man aged 80 or over with acute or convalescent COVID-19. V is TRBV6-5 and J is TRBJ1-6; a possible D gene is TRBD1 (5 bases). The CDR3 DNA follows: TGTGCCAGCAATCGACAGAGCTCCTATAATTCACCCCTCCACTTT. Its translation is CASNRQSSYNSPLHF.